Shown below are 6 T cell receptor beta chains from a single sample sequenced in a study of blood T cell repertoires in COVID-19. Assay used: immunoSEQ multiplex PCR; TCRdb lists only in-frame clones, some missing. This sample has around 250,000 clones, with about 90% found just once. Sequenced: PBMCs or T cells enriched from blood (not recorded which). These TCRs come from a human donor in a cohort exposed to, infected with or recovered from COVID-19 (not recorded which). The donor label of this sample is uncertain.

The CDR3 DNA reads as TGTGCCAGCAGCTTAGGGGGGACATTAACGTCCCATCAGCCCCAGCATTTT. Amino acid sequence: CASSLGGTLTSHQPQHF. This chain uses TRBV7-9 with TRBJ1-5; tentatively, D is TRBD1 (6 bases). Trimming took off 1 base at V and 5 bases at J, with 18 bases between the two ends. The germline V gene encodes CDR1 SEHNR and CDR2 FQNEAQ (reference sequence). The CDR3 extends over 17 amino acids. The whole variable domain, remainder taken from reference TRBV7-9 and TRBJ1-5, is DTGVSQNPRHKITKRGQNVTFRCDPISEHNRLYWYRQTLGQGPEFLTYFQNEAQLEKSRLLSDRFSAERPKGSFSTLEIQRTEQGDSAMYLCASSLGGTLTSHQPQHFGDGTRLSIL.

Note on this clone: At one of its ends the junction is not consistent with the germline gene, which may arise from a read error. The chain employs TRBV2 and TRBJ2-1; D is unclear. CDR3 length: 12 amino acids. Looked up from germline, CDR1 is SNHLY and CDR2 is FYNNEI. CDR3 sequence (DNA): TGTGCCAGCAGTGAAGCGGCAGTACTTCAGGTCTTC. This gives the protein CASSEAAVLQVF.

CDR3 sequence (DNA): TGTGCCACCAGTGACCCCCGGGACAGGGTGCCCGGGGAGCTGTTTTTT. Translation: CATSDPRDRVPGELFF. The genes are TRBV24-1 and TRBJ2-2, with TRBD1 matching 9 bases. Germline-derived CDR1 and CDR2 are KGHDR and SFDVKD. The CDR3 totals 16 residues. The V segment lost 4 bases and the J segment 6 bases; nucleotides outside the gene matches: 8.

This sequence joins TRBV7-9 and TRBJ2-7, with 7 bases aligning to TRBD2. The CDR3 sequence is 16 residues long. CDR1 is SEHNR and CDR2 is FQNEAQ in the germline V gene (reference sequence). The V and J ends lost 3 bases and 0 bases, in that order; junction bases with no gene match: 8. CDR3 DNA sequence: TGTGCCAGCAGCTTTATTGTCGGGGGGAGCTCCTACGAGCAGTACTTC. Residues: CASSFIVGGSSYEQYF.

This clone was observed a single time. This sequence joins TRBV25-1 and TRBJ1-2, with a possible D match to TRBD1 (6 bases). V lost 5 bases to trimming and J lost 4 bases, with 14 bases between them. Germline CDR1 and CDR2: MGHDK and SYGVNS. The CDR3 is 14 residues long. CDR3 DNA: TGTGCCAGCAGTCCCAGGGGCCTTGCCTATGGCTACACCTTC. It encodes CASSPRGLAYGYTF.

The chain carries TRBV6-5 and TRBJ1-1; 7 bases map to TRBD1. Trimming took 8 bases from V and 1 from J; bases not matched to a gene: 7. The germline V gene encodes CDR1 MNHEY and CDR2 SVGAGI. This CDR3 has 14 amino acids. The CDR3 is CASGDSSGNTEAFF. In nucleotides, the CDR3 is TGTGCCAGCGGGGACAGTTCGGGGAACACTGAAGCTTTCTTT.